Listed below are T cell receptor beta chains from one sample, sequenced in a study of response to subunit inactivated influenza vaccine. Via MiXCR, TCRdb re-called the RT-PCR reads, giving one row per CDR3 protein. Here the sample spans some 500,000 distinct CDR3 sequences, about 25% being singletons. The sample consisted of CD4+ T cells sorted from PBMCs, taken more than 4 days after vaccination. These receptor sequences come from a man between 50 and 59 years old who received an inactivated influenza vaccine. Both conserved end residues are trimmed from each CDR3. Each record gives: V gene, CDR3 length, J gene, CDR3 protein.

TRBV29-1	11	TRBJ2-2	SVIQENTGELF
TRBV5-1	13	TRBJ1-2	ASSNGQVADYGYT
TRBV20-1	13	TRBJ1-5	SAPPKGGAGQPQH
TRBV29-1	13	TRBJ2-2	SVESLPPNTGELF
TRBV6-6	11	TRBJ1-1	ASSDRSNTEAF
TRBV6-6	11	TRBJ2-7	ASSYSVGYEQY
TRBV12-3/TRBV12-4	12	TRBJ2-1	ASRRGLRGDEQF
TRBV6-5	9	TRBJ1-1	ASSPISGAF
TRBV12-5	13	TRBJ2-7	ASASGGGVPYEQY
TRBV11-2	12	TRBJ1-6	ASKGGYRRSPLH
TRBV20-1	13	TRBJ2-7	SARDPRGTGDEQY
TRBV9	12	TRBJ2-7	ASSVDGRDYEQY
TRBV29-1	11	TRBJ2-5	SVEGVATETQY
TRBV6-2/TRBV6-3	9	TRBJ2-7	ASMMMGEQY